This TCR beta chain was identified in a study of CD8+ T cells in alopecia areata. General observations from the study: Many expanded lesional clones persisted during tofacitinib (in both scalp and blood).

This clone has just a few counts. Its specificity is not known. Germline V CDR1 and CDR2: MNHEY, SMNVEV (reference sequence). Trimming shortened V by 6 bases and J by 0 bases, and 19 bases separated the two germline ends. The CDR3 loop spans 17 amino acids. Documented treatment: oral pan-JAK inhibitor, 5-10 mg twice daily. Once RNA had been extracted, it was reverse transcribed into cDNA to act as the sequencing template. Assay: immunoSEQ multiplex PCR; the TCRdb copy retains only in-frame clones and omits some. Of about 90,000 clones listed, roughly 47% are singletons. The chain has TRBV27 and TRBJ2-3, with D uncertain. This TCR came from a human donor with alopecia areata. The input for sequencing was CD8+ T cells sorted from blood, taken at week 24, from a patient treated with tofacitinib. CDR3 nucleotide sequence: TGTGCCAGCAGCAATTTTCAGAGCCGGTCTAGCACAGATACGCAGTATTTT. It is translated as CASSNFQSRSSTDTQYF.